What follows is one T cell receptor beta chain and its context. This sample is part of a study of preoperative IRX-2 immunotherapy in early breast cancer. The table came from immunoSEQ multiplex PCR; TCRdb's copy has only in-frame clones and leaves some out. The repertoire holds tens of thousands of clones, 75% to 90% seen once, with approximately 2.7% in the top ten. The CDR3 covers 18 residues. With 4 bases clipped from V and 7 bases from J, the junction kept 19 bases outside the gene matches. The germline CDR1 and CDR2 sequences are LNHDA and SQIVND (reference sequence). Treatment specified: preoperative locoregional IRX-2 cytokine immunotherapy. This phase Ib study tested locoregional IRX-2 cytokine immunotherapy given before surgery.

The receptor's source is a human donor with breast cancer. Material: lymph node tissue, obtained from a patient treated with IRX-2 immunotherapy. This chain connects TRBV19 to TRBJ2-7, with 10 bases aligning to TRBD1. This CDR3 reads CASSKQPLGTGVMREQYF. CDR3 coding DNA: TGTGCCAGTAGTAAACAGCCGCTTGGGACAGGGGTAATGAGGGAGCAGTACTTC.